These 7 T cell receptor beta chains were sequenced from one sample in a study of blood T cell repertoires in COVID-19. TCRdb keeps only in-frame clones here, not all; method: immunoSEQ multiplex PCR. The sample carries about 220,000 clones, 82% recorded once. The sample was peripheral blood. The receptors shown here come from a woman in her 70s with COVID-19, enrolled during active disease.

For the CDR3, the DNA is TGTGCCAGCAGTCCCCGGGGACAACTTTTCTATGGCTACACCTTC. This sequence encodes CASSPRGQLFYGYTF. This rearrangement joins TRBV27 to TRBJ1-2; D may be TRBD1 (6 bases). Trimming took off 5 bases at V and 4 bases at J, with 17 bases between the two ends. This CDR3 is built from 15 residues. CDR1 and CDR2 (germline): MNHEY, SMNVEV (reference sequence).

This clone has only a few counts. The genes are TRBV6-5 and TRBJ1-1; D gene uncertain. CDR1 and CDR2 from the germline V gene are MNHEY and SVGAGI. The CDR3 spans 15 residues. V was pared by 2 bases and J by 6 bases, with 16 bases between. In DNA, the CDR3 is TGTGCCAGCAGTTACGAAGAGGGAAGAGGCGCTGAAGCTTTCTTT. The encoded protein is CASSYEEGRGAEAFF.

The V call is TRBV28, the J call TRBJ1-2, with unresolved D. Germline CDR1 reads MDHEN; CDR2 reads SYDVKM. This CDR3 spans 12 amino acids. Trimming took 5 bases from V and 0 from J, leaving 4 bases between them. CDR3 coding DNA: TGTGCCAGCAGTCCTACTAACTATGGCTACACCTTC. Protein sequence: CASSPTNYGYTF.

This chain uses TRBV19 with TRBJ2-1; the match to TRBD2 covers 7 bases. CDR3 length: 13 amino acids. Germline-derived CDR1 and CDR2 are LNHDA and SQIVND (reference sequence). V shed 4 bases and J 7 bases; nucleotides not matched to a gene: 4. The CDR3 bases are TGTGCCAGTAGTAGCGGGAGTCAGAATGAGCAGTTCTTC. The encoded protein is CASSSGSQNEQFF.

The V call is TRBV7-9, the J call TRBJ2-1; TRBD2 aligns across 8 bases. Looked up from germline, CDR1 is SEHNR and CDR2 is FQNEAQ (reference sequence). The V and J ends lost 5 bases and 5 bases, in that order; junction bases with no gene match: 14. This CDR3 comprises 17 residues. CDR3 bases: TGTGCCAGCAGCCGGGAGGAAAGCGGGAGAAGAAACAATGAGCAGTTCTTC. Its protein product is CASSREESGRRNNEQFF.

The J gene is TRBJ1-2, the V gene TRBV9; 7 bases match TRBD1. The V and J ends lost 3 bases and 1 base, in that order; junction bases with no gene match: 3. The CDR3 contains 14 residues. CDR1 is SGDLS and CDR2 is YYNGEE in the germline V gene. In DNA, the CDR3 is TGTGCCAGCAGCGCACAGGGGATTAACTATGGCTACACCTTC. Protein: CASSAQGINYGYTF.

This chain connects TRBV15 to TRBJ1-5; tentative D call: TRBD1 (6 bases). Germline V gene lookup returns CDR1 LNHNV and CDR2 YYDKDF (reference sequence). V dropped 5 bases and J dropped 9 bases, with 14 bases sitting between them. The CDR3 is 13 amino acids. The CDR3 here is CATSRTAGRPQHF. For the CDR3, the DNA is TGTGCCACCAGCCGGACAGCCGGAAGGCCCCAGCATTTT.